The TCR beta chain under discussion was sequenced for a study of CD8+CD57+ T cells in acquired aplastic anemia. TCR beta VDJ and CDR3 were profiled, and genomic DNA was the template. MiXCR, applied by TCRdb to the reads, yields one record per CDR3 protein. Of 150,000 or so distinct CDR3 sequences listed, approximately 52% were seen once; the top ten hold 10% to 15%. CD8+CD57+ cell expansion, shown by flow cytometry, had occurred in the patients selected for sequencing. Study-wide findings and caveats: Found in both controls and patients were fewer than 35 CD8+ CDR3 sequences. Controls did not differ significantly from patients in CD8+ Simpson's diversity.

The V gene's germline CDR1 is SGHNT and CDR2 YYREEE (reference sequence). Trimming cost V 0 bases and J 2 bases, with 9 bases left between them. This CDR3 is built from 15 residues. There are many counts of this clonotype. Its antigen is unidentified. The clonotype originates from a human donor with aplastic anemia. The gene calls are TRBV5-4 and TRBJ1-3, with D uncertain. Sequencing was carried out using sorted CD4+, CD8+, or CD8+CD57+ T cells (not recorded which) from PBMCs. CDR3 loop: CASSLEKGPGNTIYF. The CDR3 nucleotides are TGTGCCAGCAGCTTGGAGAAGGGTCCTGGAAACACCATATATTTT.